One sample yielded the 26 T cell receptor beta chains listed below, sequenced in a study of cytomegalovirus exposure and HLA in healthy donors. The PCR used 60 Vbeta and 13 Jbeta primers. Some clones are missing from TCRdb's copy, which holds only in-frame ones; the method was immunoSEQ multiplex PCR. The table has about 160,000 clones, approximately 80% seen once; the top ten hold roughly 1.3%. What was sequenced was PBMCs. Receptors were obtained from a woman in her fifties or sixties in good health and CMV-seronegative.

V and J are TRBV2 and TRBJ2-7; the match to TRBD1 covers 8 bases. With V trimmed by 3 bases and J by 4 bases, 5 bases remained unmatched. Germline V lookup: CDR1 SNHLY, CDR2 FYNNEI. This CDR3 is 14 amino acids long. The CDR3 sequence is CASSEGRGRYEQYF. Here the CDR3 DNA reads TGTGCCAGCAGTGAGGGCAGGGGGCGATACGAGCAGTACTTC.

The rearrangement links TRBV28 to TRBJ1-2, with D unclear. V dropped 5 bases and J dropped 1 base, with 5 bases sitting between them. CDR3 size: 12 residues. Germline CDR1 MDHEN, CDR2 SYDVKM. CDR3 in DNA: TGTGCCAGCAGTCTAAATAACTATGGCTACACCTTC. Translation gives CASSLNNYGYTF.

The chain is built from TRBV7-9 and TRBJ1-4; 7 bases fit TRBD1. The junction had 6 bases not matched to a gene; V was cut back by 3 bases and J by 8 bases. Germline assignment: CDR1 SEHNR and CDR2 FQNEAQ (reference sequence). The CDR3 runs 14 residues. The chain's CDR3 is CASSLDRWGEKLFF. DNA for the CDR3: TGTGCCAGCAGCTTGGACAGGTGGGGGGAAAAACTGTTTTTT.

The V call is TRBV7-3, the J call TRBJ1-1; TRBD1 is a possible D gene (5 bases). Germline V gene data show CDR1 as SGHTA and CDR2 as FQGTGA. V gave up 1 base and J gave up 11 bases, with 14 bases separating them. This CDR3 has 13 residues. The CDR3 DNA follows: TGTGCCAGCAGCTTAATAGCGGGAGGGGAGGCTTTCTTT. Translation gives CASSLIAGGEAFF. The full variable domain, its missing parts supplied by reference TRBV7-3 and TRBJ1-1, is GAGVSQTPSNKVTEKGKYVELRCDPISGHTALYWYRQSLGQGPEFLIYFQGTGAADDSGLPNDRFFAVRPEGSVSTLKIQRTERGDSAVYLCASSLIAGGEAFFGQGTRLTVV.

J is TRBJ2-7 and V is TRBV29-1, with TRBD1 matching over 7 bases. Germline V gene lookup returns CDR1 SQVTM and CDR2 ANQGSEA. The CDR3 is 15 amino acids. The V segment lost 8 bases and the J segment 3 bases; nucleotides outside the gene matches: 16. This chain's CDR3 is CSPDRDRKILYEQYF. The CDR3, as DNA: TGCAGCCCCGACAGGGACAGAAAGATCCTCTACGAGCAGTACTTC.

The rearrangement joins TRBV28 to TRBJ1-4; a weak D match, TRBD1 (6 bases). This CDR3 spans 15 amino acids. Trimming removed 2 bases at V and 6 bases at J, with 13 bases between. CDR1 is MDHEN and CDR2 is SYDVKM in the germline V gene. The CDR3 DNA follows: TGTGCCAGCAGTTTAGATAAGGGGGGGTATGAAAAACTGTTTTTT. Translation: CASSLDKGGYEKLFF.

The chain uses TRBV6-5 and TRBJ2-7; tentatively, D is TRBD2 (7 bases). This CDR3 has 15 amino acids. Per the germline V gene, CDR1 is MNHEY and CDR2 is SVGAGI. V dropped 5 bases and J dropped 2 bases, with 16 bases sitting between them. The CDR3 region is CASSPQGTKPYEQYF. DNA of the CDR3: TGTGCCAGCAGTCCCCAGGGGACTAAGCCCTACGAGCAGTACTTC.

Points on this clone: Other DNA sequences in this specimen translate into the identical CDR3. The chain has TRBV5-1 and TRBJ2-7, with 11 nucleotides matching TRBD2. The J segment lost 2 bases and the V segment lost 4 bases, leaving 5 bases of the junction unmatched. The CDR3 length is 15 residues. Germline assignment: CDR1 SGHRS and CDR2 YFSETQ. DNA of the CDR3: TGCGCCAGCAGCCAGGGGACTAGCGGAACCTACGAGCAGTACTTC. Protein sequence: CASSQGTSGTYEQYF.

This sequence joins TRBV4-3 and TRBJ2-7; 11 bases are a match to TRBD2. Germline loops: CDR1 LGHNA, CDR2 YSLEER. V shed 0 bases, J shed 4 bases, and the junction held 2 bases outside the gene matches. This CDR3 comprises 15 residues. For the CDR3, the DNA is TGCGCCAGCAGCCAAGAACTAGCGGGAGTATACGAGCAGTACTTC. Protein: CASSQELAGVYEQYF.

V usage is TRBV30 and J usage is TRBJ1-1, with 7 nucleotides matching TRBD1. V gave up 5 bases and J gave up 3 bases; unmatched junction bases: 9. This CDR3 has 14 amino acids. Germline V gene lookup returns CDR1 GTSNPN and CDR2 SVGIG (reference sequence). The CDR3 is CAWAQLDRYTEAFF. The DNA for the CDR3 is TGTGCCTGGGCCCAGCTGGACAGGTACACTGAAGCTTTCTTT. The full variable domain, rest sourced from reference TRBV30 and TRBJ1-1, is SQTIHQWPATLVQPVGSPLSLECTVEGTSNPNLYWYRQAAGRGLQLLFYSVGIGQISSEVPQNLSASRPQDRQFILSSKKLLLSDSGFYLCAWAQLDRYTEAFFGQGTRLTVV.

This clone has only a few counts. The rearrangement links TRBV6-1 to TRBJ1-5, with D possibly matching TRBD1 (6 bases). The V end was cut by 4 bases, the J end by 4 bases, with 14 bases between. Germline V gene lookup returns CDR1 MNHNS and CDR2 SASEGT. There are 15 residues in the CDR3. The CDR3 region is CASSVTQGINQPQHF. The CDR3 DNA reads TGTGCCAGCAGTGTTACGCAGGGGATAAATCAGCCCCAGCATTTT.

The CDR3 region has the DNA TGTGCCAGTAGTATTCGGCCAGGGAAAACCTACGAGCAGTACTTC. It specifies CASSIRPGKTYEQYF. The chain recombines TRBV19 with TRBJ2-7; D may be TRBD1 (5 bases). Trimming pared 3 bases from V and 2 bases from J, leaving 14 bases between. The germline CDR1 and CDR2 sequences are LNHDA and SQIVND (reference sequence). The CDR3 is made up of 15 amino acids.

The chain links TRBV28 to TRBJ1-1; D not certain. Germline V gene sequence: CDR1 MDHEN, CDR2 SYDVKM. The V and J ends lost 2 bases and 5 bases respectively, with 6 bases between them. The CDR3 has 12 residues. This chain's CDR3 is CASSLGQTEAFF. The CDR3, as DNA: TGTGCCAGCAGTTTAGGGCAGACTGAAGCTTTCTTT.

Only one count was recorded for this clone. The genes are TRBV14 and TRBJ2-1, with D maybe TRBD1 (6 bases). The length of the CDR3 is 16 residues. In germline, CDR1 is SGHDN, CDR2 FVKESK. V was shortened by 0 bases and J by 7 bases, with 16 bases between the two germline ends. The CDR3 loop reads CASSQDSSQGWNEQFF. The CDR3 coding sequence is TGTGCCAGCAGCCAAGATTCCTCGCAGGGGTGGAATGAGCAGTTCTTC.

The CDR3 DNA is TGTGCCAGCAGCTTAGGAGGCACAGATACGCAGTATTTT. This translates into CASSLGGTDTQYF. The V gene is TRBV5-4, the J gene TRBJ2-3; D ambiguous. Germline CDR1 reads SGHNT; CDR2 reads YYREEE (reference sequence). This CDR3 region has 13 residues. V was clipped by 2 bases and J by 1 base, with 5 bases between them.

The chain carries TRBV5-1 and TRBJ1-2; weak D call: TRBD1 (5 bases). Trimming removed 0 bases from V and 4 bases from J, with 10 bases in between. Per the germline V gene, CDR1 is SGHRS and CDR2 is YFSETQ. CDR3 length equals 14 residues. This CDR3 reads CASSLGQNPYGYTF. Written as DNA, the CDR3 is TGCGCCAGCAGCTTGGGACAGAACCCCTATGGCTACACCTTC.

The V and J genes are TRBV11-3 and TRBJ2-1; TRBD2 matches at 9 bases. Germline CDR1 is SGHNT and CDR2 is YENEEA. The CDR3 loop spans 16 amino acids. V was pared by 3 bases and J by 0 bases, with 3 bases of the junction left unmatched. The CDR3 is CASSLDSGSSYNEQFF. Written as DNA, the CDR3 is TGTGCCAGCAGCTTGGATAGCGGGAGCTCCTACAATGAGCAGTTCTTC.

This clone was detected once. The rearrangement uses TRBV23-1 and TRBJ1-2; 9 bases match TRBD1. TRBV23-1 is classed as an ORF, of uncertain function. The CDR3 covers 17 residues. With V trimmed by 3 bases and J by 4 bases, 12 bases remained unmatched. CDR3 in DNA: TGCGCCAGCAGTCATCGACCCCGGGACAGGGTTTTCTATGGCTACACCTTC. Protein: CASSHRPRDRVFYGYTF.

The rearrangement uses TRBV10-3 and TRBJ2-2, with D maybe TRBD1 (6 bases). The CDR3 is 16 amino acids. Germline CDR1 ENHRY, CDR2 SYGVKD. The germline V and J ends were trimmed by 4 bases and 2 bases, with 14 bases remaining between them. The CDR3 sequence: CAISGRDTKNTGELFF. The CDR3 DNA reads TGTGCCATCAGTGGAAGGGACACAAAAAACACCGGGGAGCTGTTTTTT.

The chain uses TRBV30 and TRBJ1-1, with D possibly matching TRBD1 (6 bases). Trimming stripped 2 bases from V and 0 bases from J, with 10 bases between. CDR1 GTSNPN and CDR2 SVGIG come from the germline V gene (reference sequence). The CDR3 is 14 amino acids. DNA of the CDR3: TGTGCCTGGAGTTGGACAGAGCTGAACACTGAAGCTTTCTTT. Amino acids: CAWSWTELNTEAFF. Full variable domain (missing parts from reference TRBV30 and TRBJ1-1): SQTIHQWPATLVQPVGSPLSLECTVEGTSNPNLYWYRQAAGRGLQLLFYSVGIGQISSEVPQNLSASRPQDRQFILSSKKLLLSDSGFYLCAWSWTELNTEAFFGQGTRLTVV.

This rearrangement joins TRBV29-1 to TRBJ1-4; D gene uncertain. V shed 6 bases and J shed 8 bases, with 16 bases lying between them. The V gene's germline CDR1 is SQVTM and CDR2 ANQGSEA. There are 13 residues in the CDR3. This CDR3 reads CSVGASRGEKLFF. The CDR3 coding sequence is TGCAGCGTAGGAGCCAGCCGAGGGGAAAAACTGTTTTTT.

DNA of the CDR3: TGTGCCAGCAGCCTTACAGGGACCAATGAGCAGTTCTTC. Its translation is CASSLTGTNEQFF. The genes are TRBV7-2 and TRBJ2-1; possibly TRBD1 for D (6 bases). Trimming cost V 5 bases and J 6 bases, with 11 bases left between them. Germline CDR1 reads SGHTA; CDR2 reads FQGNSA. The CDR3 runs 13 residues.

The chain recombines TRBV10-1 with TRBJ2-1, with D maybe TRBD2 (6 bases). V dropped 4 bases and J dropped 3 bases, with 10 bases sitting between them. From germline, CDR1 is WNHNN and CDR2 SYGVQD (reference sequence). The CDR3 has 14 amino acids. The CDR3 is CASSAGSLYNEQFF. CDR3 nucleotide sequence: TGCGCCAGCAGTGCCGGGAGCCTCTACAATGAGCAGTTCTTC.

This clone has only one observation. The CDR3 region is CASSPGTNSEQYF. CDR3 coding DNA: TGTGCCAGCAGCCCCGGGACTAATTCCGAGCAGTACTTC. The rearrangement uses TRBV2 and TRBJ2-7; the match to TRBD2 covers 7 bases. Trimming at V came to 6 bases and at J to 6 bases, leaving 8 bases not matched to a gene. Germline CDR1 is SNHLY and CDR2 is FYNNEI. This CDR3 is built from 13 residues.

The J gene is TRBJ2-7, the V gene TRBV4-3; 8 nucleotides match TRBD2. Germline V CDR1 and CDR2: LGHNA, YSLEER. The CDR3 has 15 amino acids. V was pared by 1 base and J by 1 base, with 3 bases of the junction left unmatched. The CDR3 region is CASSQGGGGSYEQYF. CDR3 nucleotides: TGCGCCAGCAGCCAAGGGGGCGGGGGGTCCTACGAGCAGTACTTC.

The J gene is TRBJ1-4, the V gene TRBV18; the D is unclear. The germline gives CDR1 KGHSH, CDR2 LQKENI. The V end lost 2 bases, the J end lost 8 bases, and 21 bases lay between the germline ends. The CDR3 runs to 17 residues. CDR3 nucleotides: TGTGCCAGCTCACCAATCTTTAGCACAGAGGGCTTGGAAAAACTGTTTTTT. This encodes CASSPIFSTEGLEKLFF. Variable domain in full (rest from reference TRBV18 and TRBJ1-4): NAGVMQNPRHLVRRRGQEARLRCSPMKGHSHVYWYRQLPEEGLKFMVYLQKENIIDESGMPKERFSAEFPKEGPSILRIQQVVRGDSAAYFCASSPIFSTEGLEKLFFGSGTQLSVL.